This T cell receptor (beta chain) was sequenced during a study of shared T cell receptors in the human thymus. Germline V gene sequence: CDR1 MNHEY, CDR2 SMNVEV (reference sequence). The CDR3 has 14 residues. V shed 5 bases and J 3 bases; nucleotides not matched to a gene: 6. Assay used: immunoSEQ multiplex PCR; TCRdb lists only in-frame clones, some missing. The table lists roughly 500,000 clones, around 82% of them singletons. In addition, the sample was reused for a study of human thymus T cells. That work contributes: Healthy Finnish infants undergoing corrective surgery for congenital heart defects provided the donor material. It was from resections taken during corrective heart surgery that the thymus tissue came. Among thymic and blood repertoires, usage of V and J genes appeared biased. Thymic TCR repertoires of unrelated people reportedly overlapped highly.

The chain joins TRBV27 to TRBJ1-2; 7 nucleotides align to TRBD1. Sequencing used thymocytes. This sequence was found in a boy less than two years old with a congenital heart defect. CDR3 DNA sequence: TGTGCCAGCAGTAGGGACAGTGACTACTATGGCTACACCTTC. Protein sequence: CASSRDSDYYGYTF.